This T cell receptor (beta chain) stems from a study of blood T cell repertoires in COVID-19. Study-wide context: The United States, Italy and Spain provided the acute and convalescent COVID-19 samples. From T cells, B-cell-depleted T cells, or PBMCs came the material, which was cDNA or gDNA.

Germline loops: CDR1 MNHEY, CDR2 SMNVEV (reference sequence). V shed 5 bases, J shed 6 bases, and the junction held 6 bases outside the gene matches. The CDR3 sequence is 15 residues long. Original data processing: Counts of nucleated cells, estimated from reference gene primer amplification, were obtained. Some clones are missing from TCRdb's copy, which holds only in-frame ones; the method was immunoSEQ multiplex PCR. V and J calls and clone size are those listed in that table; D and trimming were worked out from the DNA. The top ten clones hold 11% of a sample with approximately 130,000 clones, just over 75% of them seen once. This clone was detected once.

The TCR was taken from a human donor in a cohort sampled during active COVID-19. Sequences were obtained from peripheral blood. The chain uses TRBV27 and TRBJ1-4; 10 bases line up with TRBD1. CDR3 DNA: TGTGCCAGCAGTCCCTCCGGGACAGGGGATGAAAAACTGTTTTTT. Its translation: CASSPSGTGDEKLFF. Variable domain in full (rest from reference TRBV27 and TRBJ1-4): EAQVTQNPRYLITVTGKKLTVTCSQNMNHEYMSWYRQDPGLGLRQIYYSMNVEVTDKGDVPEGYKVSRKEKRNFPLILESPSPNQTSLYFCASSPSGTGDEKLFFGSGTQLSVL.